This TCR beta chain was captured by sequencing in a study of blood T cells in healthy people across ages. A sample-barcoded 5' primer and a J-beta primer mix were used in a second PCR of roughly 7 to 12 cycles. Using its own MiXCR run on the 5' RACE reads, TCRdb lists one record per CDR3 protein. Among around 750,000 distinct CDR3 sequences listed, roughly 50% were seen once. V lost 0 bases, J lost 4 bases, and 12 bases lay in between. This CDR3 comprises 14 residues. Germline CDR1 reads DFQATT; CDR2 reads SNEGSKA (reference sequence). The chain links TRBV20-1 to TRBJ2-5; weak D call: TRBD1 (7 bases). The sequence was collected from an older man in good health. Material for sequencing was blood. CDR3 sequence (DNA): TGCAGTGCTAGAGAAAACAGGGGAGGAGAGACCCAGTACTTC. This encodes CSARENRGGETQYF.